The 30 T cell receptor beta chains reported below all come from one sample, sequenced in a study of Graves' ophthalmopathy and Graves' hyperthyroidism. RNA transcripts were the source from which TCR beta CDR3 regions were amplified. In the first round, RT-PCR was carried out with HTBI primers, and a multiplex PCR formed the second round. TCRdb redid the calling of the multiplex PCR reads with MiXCR, one entry per CDR3 protein. This table has over a million distinct CDR3 sequences, roughly 35% appearing once. Material: peripheral blood or thyroid tissue (not recorded which). These receptors were collected from an adult man with Graves' hyperthyroidism.

The chain is built from TRBV5-1 and TRBJ1-5; TRBD1 might be the D (6 bases). In germline, CDR1 is SGHRS, CDR2 YFSETQ. The CDR3 has 15 amino acids. V lost 4 bases and J lost 6, with 17 bases in between. The CDR3 protein is CASSPDPGGTQPQHF. In DNA form, the CDR3 reads TGCGCCAGCAGCCCGGACCCGGGGGGCACTCAGCCCCAGCATTTT.

The J gene is TRBJ1-5, the V gene TRBV5-5; tentatively, D is TRBD1 (5 bases). V lost 3 bases, J lost 3 bases, and 13 bases lay in between. This CDR3 contains 15 residues. Germline V CDR1 and CDR2: SGHKS, YYEKEE (reference sequence). This CDR3 is CASSWQGFYNQPQHF. In DNA form, the CDR3 reads TGTGCCAGCAGCTGGCAGGGATTTTACAATCAGCCCCAGCATTTT.

There are a few counts of this clonotype. In nucleotides, the CDR3 is TGTGCCAGCAGTTTAACATCGACCGACTCCTACGAGCAGTACTTC. The encoded protein is CASSLTSTDSYEQYF. The V call is TRBV12-3 or TRBV12-4, the J call TRBJ2-7; D is unclear. Trimming took off 2 bases at V and 0 bases at J, with 11 bases between the two ends. The CDR3 contains 15 residues.

The chain couples TRBV2 to TRBJ1-1; D gene unclear. The germline V gene has CDR1 SNHLY and CDR2 FYNNEI. The V and J ends lost 4 bases and 11 bases respectively, with 17 bases between them. The CDR3 is 13 residues long. This chain's CDR3 is CASSGLGTTDAFF. DNA for the CDR3: TGTGCCAGCAGTGGGTTGGGCACGACGGACGCTTTCTTT.

Of note for this clonotype: A read error is likely, as this CDR3 ends without the conserved phenylalanine or tryptophan. The chain's CDR3 is CASSGRDSYEQYL. In DNA form, the CDR3 reads TGTGCCAGCAGCGGGAGAGACAGCTACGAGCAGTACCTC. The V and J genes are TRBV6-5 and TRBJ2-7, with a possible D match to TRBD2 (6 bases). Germline CDR1 and CDR2: MNHEY and SVGAGI. V lost 6 bases, J lost 3 bases, and 12 bases lay in between. This CDR3 region has 13 residues.

This clonotype showed up many times. This chain connects TRBV12-3 or TRBV12-4 to TRBJ1-2, with D possibly being TRBD1 (6 bases). Trimming took 1 base from V and 8 from J, leaving 11 bases between them. The CDR3 spans 13 residues. The CDR3: CASSLGGRVGYTF. For the CDR3, the DNA is TGTGCCAGCAGTTTAGGGGGGCGCGTCGGCTACACCTTC.

This clonotype was observed many times. The chain combines TRBV20-1 with TRBJ2-5, with D uncertain. V lost 4 bases and J 2 bases, leaving 8 bases between the germline ends. CDR3 length: 12 amino acids. Germline V gene data show CDR1 as DFQATT and CDR2 as SNEGSKA (reference sequence). The CDR3 reads CSATTRQETQYF. The CDR3 nucleotides are TGCAGTGCTACTACGAGACAAGAGACCCAGTACTTC.

The J gene is TRBJ1-1, the V gene TRBV25-1; 12 nucleotides agree with TRBD1. V was pared by 6 bases and J by 4 bases, with 12 bases of the junction left unmatched. Germline V gives CDR1 MGHDK, CDR2 SYGVNS. The CDR3 is 17 amino acids. CDR3 loop: CASSPAGQGAGGTEAFF. The CDR3, as DNA: TGTGCCAGCAGCCCAGCGGGACAGGGGGCTGGGGGCACTGAAGCTTTCTTT.

Many counts were recorded for this clonotype. This sequence joins TRBV19 and TRBJ2-7; no clear D gene. Between the trimmed V and J ends, which lost 9 bases and 3 bases, there was a span of 12 bases. This CDR3 contains 12 residues. The germline gives CDR1 LNHDA, CDR2 SQIVND (reference sequence). In nucleotides, the CDR3 is TGTGCCAGCCCCCTAACACGCTACGAGCAGTACTTC. It codes for CASPLTRYEQYF.

This clonotype showed up many times. The chain has TRBV29-1 and TRBJ1-5; tentative D call: TRBD1 (5 bases). Per germline, CDR1 SQVTM and CDR2 ANQGSEA. The V and J ends lost 4 bases and 11 bases respectively, with 18 bases between them. This CDR3 has 13 amino acids. Here the CDR3 DNA reads TGCAGCGTTGTAGGAGGGGCCGCTAAAGCCCAGCATTTT. As protein: CSVVGGAAKAQHF.

The chain couples TRBV7-4 to TRBJ2-6; no definite D call. CDR3 length: 10 residues. In germline, CDR1 is SGHVT, CDR2 SQSDAQ. The germline V and J ends were trimmed by 5 bases and 11 bases, with 4 bases remaining between them. The CDR3 reads CASSPDVLTF. DNA for the CDR3: TGTGCCAGCAGCCCAGACGTCCTGACTTTC.

The sample holds many counts of this clonotype. The chain combines TRBV7-2 with TRBJ2-7; TRBD2 matches at 8 bases. The CDR3 spans 14 residues. Looked up from germline, CDR1 is SGHTA and CDR2 is FQGNSA. After removal of 5 bases from V and 2 bases from J, the junction contained 5 bases not matched to a gene. The CDR3 DNA follows: TGTGCCAGCAGCAAACCGGGACTAGCCTACGAGCAGTACTTC. Residues: CASSKPGLAYEQYF.

This clonotype was seen a few times. For the CDR3, the DNA is TGTGCCAGCAGCTTAGGTACGAGATACAATCAGCCCCAGCATTTT. As protein: CASSLGTRYNQPQHF. The chain joins TRBV7-3 to TRBJ1-5, with D unclear. The CDR3 contains 15 residues. V gave up 2 bases and J gave up 3 bases, with 11 bases separating them. The V gene's germline CDR1 is SGHTA and CDR2 FQGTGA.

In regard to this clonotype: At one end the junction does not follow the germline gene, possibly because of a read error. V is TRBV7-2 and J is TRBJ1-6; 10 bases are a match to TRBD1. The CDR3 extends over 15 amino acids. Per germline, CDR1 SGHTA and CDR2 FQGNSA. CDR3 in DNA: TGTGCCAGCAGCTTAAGACAGGGGGCAGATTCACCCCTCCCCTTT. It yields the protein CASSLRQGADSPLPF. Together with reference TRBV7-2 and TRBJ1-6, the CDR3 gives the full variable domain: GAGVSQSPSNKVTEKGKDVELRCDPISGHTALYWYRQSLGQGLEFLIYFQGNSAPDKSGLPSDRFSAERTGGSVSTLTIQRTQQEDSAVYLCASSLRQGADSPLPFGNGTRLTVT.

This clonotype was picked up many times. The CDR3 sequence: CASGTGANTEAFF. The CDR3 DNA reads TGTGCCAGCGGTACAGGCGCGAACACTGAAGCTTTCTTT. The V gene is TRBV2, the J gene TRBJ1-1; D possibly corresponds to TRBD1 (5 bases). Looked up from germline, CDR1 is SNHLY and CDR2 is FYNNEI. The V end was cut by 8 bases, the J end by 1 base, with 11 bases between. The length of the CDR3 is 13 residues.

The chain is built from TRBV2 and TRBJ1-5; 7 bases are shared with TRBD1. Trimming at V came to 5 bases and at J to 11 bases, leaving 15 bases not matched to a gene. Germline CDR1 is SNHLY and CDR2 is FYNNEI. CDR3 length equals 15 residues. DNA for the CDR3: TGTGCCAGCAGTAAGGACAGGAGTCAAGGGGTGGCCCAGCATTTT. This sequence encodes CASSKDRSQGVAQHF.

In this sample, this clonotype turned up a few times. The V gene is TRBV25-1, the J gene TRBJ2-7; perhaps TRBD2 as D (6 bases). V was pared by 2 bases and J by 0 bases, with 14 bases between. The CDR3 spans 16 residues. Germline V gives CDR1 MGHDK, CDR2 SYGVNS. This CDR3 reads CASSEIAAWGSYEQYF. In nucleotides, the CDR3 is TGTGCCAGCAGTGAAATAGCGGCGTGGGGCTCCTACGAGCAGTACTTC.

The chain is built from TRBV29-1 and TRBJ2-6; possible D gene TRBD1, 5 bases. From germline, CDR1 is SQVTM and CDR2 ANQGSEA. Trimming pared 4 bases from V and 4 bases from J, leaving 5 bases between. The CDR3 covers 12 residues. Here the CDR3 reads CSVGQGANVLTF. The CDR3, as DNA: TGCAGCGTTGGACAGGGGGCCAACGTCCTGACTTTC.

The chain carries TRBV2 and TRBJ1-5, with 9 positions matching TRBD1. This CDR3 comprises 15 residues. The germline V gene encodes CDR1 SNHLY and CDR2 FYNNEI. V shed 8 bases, J shed 3 bases, and the junction held 8 bases outside the gene matches. As DNA, the CDR3 is TGTGCCAGCGGACGTGGACAGGGGCCCAATCAGCCCCAGCATTTT. As protein: CASGRGQGPNQPQHF.

This clonotype showed up many times. The genes are TRBV6-2 or TRBV6-3 and TRBJ1-1; D is unclear. V shed 0 bases and J shed 8 bases, with 7 bases lying between them. The germline gives CDR1 MNHEY, CDR2 SVGEGT. The CDR3 has 12 amino acids. The CDR3 coding sequence is TGTGCCAGCAGTTACTCGTCCGGGGAAGCTTTCTTT. It yields the protein CASSYSSGEAFF.

About this clonotype: It may be a read error: a sequence one base away is much more abundant. The V call is TRBV5-1, the J call TRBJ1-3; D is unclear. The germline V gene has CDR1 SGHRS and CDR2 YFSETQ. The V and J ends lost 3 bases and 8 bases respectively, with 9 bases between them. CDR3 length: 12 amino acids. The DNA for the CDR3 is TGCGCCAGCAGCTGGCCAGGTGACACCATATATTTT. Its protein is CASSWPGDTIYF.

The chain employs TRBV9 and TRBJ1-1; D gene unclear. Germline CDR1 reads SGDLS; CDR2 reads YYNGEE. V lost 0 bases and J lost 4, with 13 bases in between. CDR3 length equals 15 residues. CDR3 sequence reads: CASSVEVGGGTEAFF. The CDR3 DNA reads as TGTGCCAGCAGCGTAGAGGTCGGAGGCGGCACTGAAGCTTTCTTT. Supplemented by reference TRBV9 and TRBJ1-1, the full variable domain reads DSGVTQTPKHLITATGQRVTLRCSPRSGDLSVYWYQQSLDQGLQFLIQYYNGEERAKGNILERFSAQQFPDLHSELNLSSLELGDSALYFCASSVEVGGGTEAFFGQGTRLTVV.

CDR3 DNA: TGCGCCAGCAGACCCTCCTTAGCGGGACCGTACCAAGAGACCCAGTACTTC. Protein sequence: CASRPSLAGPYQETQYF. This chain links TRBV5-1 with TRBJ2-5, with 8 bases that match TRBD2. CDR1 SGHRS and CDR2 YFSETQ come from the germline V gene. CDR3 size: 17 residues. With V trimmed by 5 bases and J by 0 bases, 12 bases remained unmatched.

The chain employs TRBV20-1 and TRBJ1-2; D is unclear. The CDR3 runs to 13 residues. With 3 bases removed from V and 2 bases from J, the gap between germline ends came to 10 bases. Germline V gene lookup returns CDR1 DFQATT and CDR2 SNEGSKA (reference sequence). CDR3: CSASIQPNYGYTF. In nucleotides, the CDR3 is TGCAGTGCTAGTATACAGCCAAACTATGGCTACACCTTC.

This clonotype was counted a single time. This chain links TRBV7-2 with TRBJ2-7; 7 positions match TRBD2. The CDR3 runs 15 residues. CDR1 is SGHTA, CDR2 FQGNSA, per germline. The trim removed 4 bases at V and 6 bases at J, leaving 12 bases unmatched. The CDR3 spells CASSSKAGVLTEQYF. The CDR3 DNA reads TGTGCCAGCAGCTCGAAGGCGGGAGTCTTAACCGAGCAGTACTTC.

The sample holds many counts of this clonotype. The CDR3 here is CSATDRGYEQYF. For the CDR3, the DNA is TGCAGCGCAACAGACAGGGGCTACGAGCAGTACTTC. The V call is TRBV29-1, the J call TRBJ2-7, with 8 bases fitting TRBD1. Germline CDR1 reads SQVTM; CDR2 reads ANQGSEA. This CDR3 has 12 amino acids. The V gene end was trimmed by 7 bases and the J gene end by 3 bases; junction bases not matched to a gene: 5.

At least ten counts were recorded for this clonotype. V usage is TRBV10-3 and J usage is TRBJ1-4, with D uncertain. V was cut by 3 bases and J by 8 bases, with 16 bases left in between. This CDR3 has 15 amino acids. Germline V gives CDR1 ENHRY, CDR2 SYGVKD. The CDR3 DNA sequence: TGTGCCATCAGTGACACGGGCGAGAAGGAAGAAAAACTGTTTTTT. Translating it yields CAISDTGEKEEKLFF.

This clonotype was detected many times. The chain combines TRBV7-9 with TRBJ1-6, with D possibly TRBD1 on 5 matching bases. In germline, CDR1 is SEHNR, CDR2 FQNEAQ (reference sequence). The CDR3 is 12 amino acids. Trimming took 5 bases from V and 15 from J, leaving 14 bases between them. The CDR3 sequence is CASSPVRALLHF. CDR3 coding DNA: TGTGCCAGCAGCCCCGTCAGGGCTCTCCTCCACTTT.

In this sample, this clonotype turned up many times. The chain combines TRBV4-1 with TRBJ2-7; TRBD1 agrees at 7 bases. Germline V gene data show CDR1 as MGHRA and CDR2 as YSYEKL. The CDR3 length is 13 residues. Losses at the gene ends were 3 bases for V and 2 bases for J; bases not matched to a gene: 1. The CDR3 region has the DNA TGCGCCAGCAGCCAGCAGGGGGCCTACGAGCAGTACTTC. Its protein is CASSQQGAYEQYF.

Concerning this clonotype itself: This clone may be a read error of a much larger clone one base away. V gene TRBV6-6 combines with J gene TRBJ1-3; no firm D call. This CDR3 spans 13 amino acids. Per the germline V gene, CDR1 is MNHNY and CDR2 is SVGAGI (reference sequence). The CDR3 DNA reads as TGTGCCGGCAGCGCAGTGGGCGGAAACACCATATATTTT. Its translation: CAGSAVGGNTIYF.